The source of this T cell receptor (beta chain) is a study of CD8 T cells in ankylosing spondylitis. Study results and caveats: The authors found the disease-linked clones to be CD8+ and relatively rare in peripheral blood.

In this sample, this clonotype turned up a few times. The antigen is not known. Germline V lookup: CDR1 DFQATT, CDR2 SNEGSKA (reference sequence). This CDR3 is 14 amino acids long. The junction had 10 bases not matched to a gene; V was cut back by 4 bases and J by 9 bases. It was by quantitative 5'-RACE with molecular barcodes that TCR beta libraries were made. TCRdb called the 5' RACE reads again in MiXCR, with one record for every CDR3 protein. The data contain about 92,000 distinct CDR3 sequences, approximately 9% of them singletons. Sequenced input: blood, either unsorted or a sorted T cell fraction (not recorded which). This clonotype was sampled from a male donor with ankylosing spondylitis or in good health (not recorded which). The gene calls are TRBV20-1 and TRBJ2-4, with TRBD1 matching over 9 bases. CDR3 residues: CSATSRDRDSIQYF. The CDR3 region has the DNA TGCAGTGCTACCTCGAGGGACAGGGATAGCATTCAGTACTTC.